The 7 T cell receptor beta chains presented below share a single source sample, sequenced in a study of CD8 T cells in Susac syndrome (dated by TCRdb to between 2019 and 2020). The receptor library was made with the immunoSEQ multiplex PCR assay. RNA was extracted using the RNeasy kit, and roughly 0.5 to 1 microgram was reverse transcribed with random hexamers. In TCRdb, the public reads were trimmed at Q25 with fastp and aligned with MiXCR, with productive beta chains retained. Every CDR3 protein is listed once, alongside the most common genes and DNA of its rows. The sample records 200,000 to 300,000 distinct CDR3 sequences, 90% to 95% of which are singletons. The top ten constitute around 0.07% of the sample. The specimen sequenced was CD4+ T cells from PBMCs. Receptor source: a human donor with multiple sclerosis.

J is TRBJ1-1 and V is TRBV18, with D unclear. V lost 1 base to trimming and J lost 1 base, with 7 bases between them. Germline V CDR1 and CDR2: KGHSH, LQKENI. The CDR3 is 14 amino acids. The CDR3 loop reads CASSPRVGNTEAFF. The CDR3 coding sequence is TGTGCCAGCTCACCACGTGTTGGGAACACTGAAGCTTTCTTT.

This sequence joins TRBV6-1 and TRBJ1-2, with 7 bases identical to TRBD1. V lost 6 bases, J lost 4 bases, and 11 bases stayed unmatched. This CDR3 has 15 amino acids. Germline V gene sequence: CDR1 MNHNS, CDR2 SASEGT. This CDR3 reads CASRKDRPTIYGYTF. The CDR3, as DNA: TGTGCCAGCAGAAAGGACAGGCCGACAATCTATGGCTACACCTTC.

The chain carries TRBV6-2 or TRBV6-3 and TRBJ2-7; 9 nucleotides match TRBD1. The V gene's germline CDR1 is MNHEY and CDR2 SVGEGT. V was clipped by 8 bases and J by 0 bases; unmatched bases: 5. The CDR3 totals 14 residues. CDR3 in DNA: TGTGCCAGCCAGACAGGGGGTAGCTCCTACGAGCAGTACGTC. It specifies CASQTGGSSYEQYV.

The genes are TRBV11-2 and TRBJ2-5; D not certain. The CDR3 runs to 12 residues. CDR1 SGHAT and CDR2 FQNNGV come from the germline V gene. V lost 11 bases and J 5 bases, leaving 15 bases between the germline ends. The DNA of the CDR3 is TGTGCCTGTAGTATTCTGTTGGAGACCCAGTACTTC. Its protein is CACSILLETQYF.

CDR3 sequence reads: CASSLRPRTGLSNQPQHF. The CDR3 region has the DNA TGCGCCAGCAGCTTGAGACCAAGGACAGGGCTTAGCAATCAGCCCCAGCATTTT. This chain links TRBV5-1 with TRBJ1-5; TRBD1 matches at 8 bases. Trimming cost V 1 base and J 0 bases; bases outside gene matches: 9. The CDR3 sequence is 18 residues long. Germline V gene lookup returns CDR1 SGHRS and CDR2 YFSETQ.

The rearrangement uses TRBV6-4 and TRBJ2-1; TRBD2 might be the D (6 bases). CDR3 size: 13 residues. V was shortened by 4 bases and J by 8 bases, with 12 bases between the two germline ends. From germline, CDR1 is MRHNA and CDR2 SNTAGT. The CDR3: CASSGELAYEQFF. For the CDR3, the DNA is TGTGCCAGCAGTGGCGAACTAGCCTATGAGCAGTTCTTC.

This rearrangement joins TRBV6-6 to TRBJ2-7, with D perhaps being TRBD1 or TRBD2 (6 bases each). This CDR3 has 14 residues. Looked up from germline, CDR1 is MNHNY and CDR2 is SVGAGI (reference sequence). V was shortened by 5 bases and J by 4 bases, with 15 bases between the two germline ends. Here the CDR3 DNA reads TGTGCCAGCAGTGGCGGGGCTACAGGGTACGAGCAGTACTTC. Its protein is CASSGGATGYEQYF.